The 24 T cell receptor beta chains below were found in one sample sequenced in a study of read filtering for tumor transcriptome and immune sequencing. This library used 300 to 500 ng RNA and molecular barcoded adaptors spanning alpha/delta and beta/gamma chains. MiXCR, applied by TCRdb to the reads, yields one record per CDR3 protein. Counted here are approximately 90,000 distinct CDR3 sequences, approximately 13% occurring once; the ten biggest clones make up under 15%. Sequencing input: a population of CD138-negative cells sorted from bone marrow. Receptors originate from a donor at least 40 years old with multiple myeloma.

This clonotype was found many times. CDR3 protein: CSARPAGGRVTEAFF. The CDR3 DNA reads as TGCAGTGCTAGACCGGCAGGGGGGCGGGTCACTGAAGCTTTCTTT. This chain joins TRBV20-1 and TRBJ1-1, with 7 bases aligning to TRBD1. J was trimmed by 4 bases and V by 2 bases; bases with no gene match: 10. This CDR3 spans 15 amino acids. Germline CDR1 reads DFQATT; CDR2 reads SNEGSKA (reference sequence).

This clonotype was seen a few times. The J gene is TRBJ2-1, the V gene TRBV11-3; D may be TRBD2 (6 bases). Trimming stripped 1 base from V and 0 bases from J, with 10 bases between. Germline CDR1 and CDR2: SGHNT and YENEEA. This CDR3 has 16 amino acids. This CDR3 reads CASSLGLVGSYNEQFF. The DNA of the CDR3 is TGTGCCAGCAGCTTAGGACTAGTCGGCTCCTACAATGAGCAGTTCTTC.

J is TRBJ1-3 and V is TRBV11-2, with a possible D match to TRBD1 (5 bases). Germline V CDR1 and CDR2: SGHAT, FQNNGV. The V and J ends lost 5 bases and 7 bases respectively, with 15 bases between them. This CDR3 region has 14 residues. The CDR3 DNA sequence: TGTGCCAGCAGCGACAGTTATGAGCGGAACACCATATATTTT. Translation gives CASSDSYERNTIYF.

V usage is TRBV6-1 and J usage is TRBJ1-1; 7 bases fit TRBD1. This CDR3 region has 15 residues. Trimming at V came to 7 bases and at J to 2 bases, leaving 10 bases not matched to a gene. CDR1 and CDR2 (germline): MNHNS, SASEGT. As DNA, the CDR3 is TGTGCCAGCACCGAAGCGGGACAGTACAACACTGAAGCTTTCTTT. Protein product: CASTEAGQYNTEAFF.

At least ten counts were recorded for this clonotype. This chain links TRBV11-2 with TRBJ2-1; D might be TRBD2 (5 bases). This CDR3 is 16 amino acids long. Trimming took off 3 bases at V and 8 bases at J, with 20 bases between the two ends. CDR1 is SGHAT, CDR2 FQNNGV, per germline. In DNA, the CDR3 is TGTGCCAGCAGCTTTACTTTAAGGGTTGGGGAGTATGAGCAGTTCTTC. Translated, it gives CASSFTLRVGEYEQFF.

A remark on this clonotype: A single base separates this from a much larger clone, so it may be a read error. The rearrangement joins TRBV6-6 to TRBJ2-1; D is perhaps TRBD1 (6 bases). The CDR3 is 15 amino acids. Germline lookup yields CDR1 MNHNY and CDR2 SVGAGI (reference sequence). The CDR3 protein is CASSSQGSSYNGQFF. The CDR3 DNA sequence: TGTGCCAGCAGCTCACAGGGTAGCTCCTACAATGGGCAGTTCTTC.

This clonotype was seen ten or more times. The rearrangement links TRBV6-1 to TRBJ2-3; 9 positions agree with TRBD2. The trim removed 7 bases at V and 0 bases at J, leaving 11 bases unmatched. This CDR3 is 17 amino acids long. CDR1 is MNHNS and CDR2 is SASEGT in the germline V gene. CDR3 protein: CASKGPILAGSTDTQYF. CDR3 bases: TGTGCCAGCAAGGGCCCTATTCTAGCGGGGAGCACAGATACGCAGTATTTT.

This clonotype was detected many times. V and J are TRBV20-1 and TRBJ2-1; 12 bases align to TRBD2. V was clipped by 7 bases and J by 5 bases; unmatched bases: 9. Germline V lookup: CDR1 DFQATT, CDR2 SNEGSKA (reference sequence). This CDR3 comprises 15 residues. The CDR3 reads CSGLAGGRSNNEQFF. As DNA, the CDR3 is TGCAGTGGGCTAGCGGGAGGGCGGAGCAACAATGAGCAGTTCTTC.

This clonotype has a count of ten or more. The chain carries TRBV5-1 and TRBJ2-3, with D uncertain. Trimming took off 4 bases at V and 0 bases at J, with 15 bases between the two ends. The CDR3 extends over 16 amino acids. Per germline, CDR1 SGHRS and CDR2 YFSETQ. The CDR3 coding sequence is TGCGCCAGCAGCGGCGAGTTTTCTACTAGCACAGATACGCAGTATTTT. As protein: CASSGEFSTSTDTQYF. Variable domain in full (rest from reference TRBV5-1 and TRBJ2-3): KAGVTQTPRYLIKTRGQQVTLSCSPISGHRSVSWYQQTPGQGLQFLFEYFSETQRNKGNFPGRFSGRQFSNSRSEMNVSTLELGDSALYLCASSGEFSTSTDTQYFGPGTRLTVL.

With respect to this clonotype: A read error likely explains this, since a far larger clone differs by one base. This chain joins TRBV11-1 and TRBJ1-2; TRBD1 might be the D (6 bases). In germline, CDR1 is SGHAT, CDR2 FQDESV (reference sequence). This CDR3 is 15 amino acids long. The CDR3 sequence is CAGSGTSESNYGYTF. The CDR3, as DNA: TGTGCCGGCAGCGGGACATCCGAGTCCAACTATGGCTACACCTTC. Combining the CDR3 with reference TRBV11-1 and TRBJ1-2 gives the whole variable domain EAEVAQSPRYKITEKSQAVAFWCDPISGHATLYWYRQILGQGPELLVQFQDESVVDDSQLPKDRFSAERLKGVDSTLKIQPAELGDSAMYLCAGSGTSESNYGYTFGSGTRLTVV.

This clonotype was seen many times. This chain joins TRBV7-2 and TRBJ2-1; 9 bases are a match to TRBD2. CDR3 size: 16 residues. The V gene end was trimmed by 0 bases and the J gene end by 7 bases; junction bases not matched to a gene: 7. Per the germline V gene, CDR1 is SGHTA and CDR2 is FQGNSA. The CDR3 bases are TGTGCCAGCAGCTTAGCGGCTAGCGGGGTTAAAAATGAGCAGTTCTTC. Translation gives CASSLAASGVKNEQFF.

This clonotype was observed a few times. The chain combines TRBV7-3 with TRBJ2-5, with no clear D. Trimming stripped 5 bases from V and 1 base from J, with 14 bases between. This CDR3 has 15 residues. Germline V gives CDR1 SGHTA, CDR2 FQGTGA. The chain's CDR3 is CASSRTPRAQETQYF. CDR3 nucleotides: TGTGCCAGCAGCCGGACCCCCCGGGCCCAAGAGACCCAGTACTTC.

The sample holds many counts of this clonotype. A much larger clone differs from this one at a single base, so this may be a read error. The V and J genes are TRBV7-9 and TRBJ2-1, with TRBD2 matching 13 bases. Per germline, CDR1 SEHNR and CDR2 FQNEAQ (reference sequence). This CDR3 region has 16 residues. Losses at the gene ends were 2 bases for V and 12 bases for J; bases not matched to a gene: 10. CDR3 in amino acids: CASSLTQLAGGYGQFF. CDR3 DNA sequence: TGTGCCAGCAGCTTAACCCAACTAGCGGGAGGGTATGGGCAGTTCTTC.

Details on this clonotype: A much larger clone is a single base away; this may be a read error. The V call is TRBV4-2, the J call TRBJ2-7, with D perhaps TRBD2 (7 bases). This CDR3 is built from 14 residues. Germline V gene lookup returns CDR1 LGHNA and CDR2 YNFKEQ. As DNA, the CDR3 is TGTGCCGGCAGCCTAGGGGGAGGGCCAAACGAGCAGTACTTC. Its translation: CAGSLGGGPNEQYF.

In its sample, this clonotype was seen many times. A junction end diverges from the germline sequence, so it may reflect a read error. The V gene is TRBV12-3 or TRBV12-4, the J gene TRBJ2-3; 8 bases are a match to TRBD2. There are 13 residues in the CDR3. The CDR3 nucleotides are TGTGCCAGCAGCCGGACTAGCACCGATACGCAGTATTTT. Its translation is CASSRTSTDTQYF.

There are many counts of this clonotype. The V call is TRBV29-1, the J call TRBJ1-1, with 7 bases lining up with TRBD1. V shed 6 bases, J shed 1 base, and the junction held 8 bases outside the gene matches. Germline values: CDR1 SQVTM, CDR2 ANQGSEA. The CDR3 consists of 14 residues. The CDR3 coding sequence is TGCAGCGTACGACCCGCAGGGGGGAACACTGAAGCTTTCTTT. It encodes CSVRPAGGNTEAFF.

Worth noting for this clonotype: This may arise from a read error, as a much more abundant clone is one base away. The chain combines TRBV4-2 with TRBJ2-7; the match to TRBD1 covers 7 bases. This CDR3 has 15 residues. In germline, CDR1 is LGHNA, CDR2 YNFKEQ. J gave up 3 bases and V 8 bases, and 13 bases lay outside the gene matches. CDR3 sequence reads: CASGDQGVGGYEQYF. DNA for the CDR3: TGTGCCAGCGGCGATCAGGGGGTCGGCGGCTACGAGCAGTACTTC.

The CDR3 DNA follows: TGCAGCGTTGAAGTCCCGACAGGGGGCACTGAAGCTTTCTTT. Translation gives CSVEVPTGGTEAFF. The chain carries TRBV29-1 and TRBJ1-1, with 9 bases matching TRBD1. V lost 1 base, J lost 4 bases, and 4 bases stayed unmatched. The CDR3 contains 14 residues. The germline gives CDR1 SQVTM, CDR2 ANQGSEA. The variable domain in full, completed from reference TRBV29-1 and TRBJ1-1, reads SAVISQKPSRDICQRGTSLTIQCQVDSQVTMMFWYRQQPGQSLTLIATANQGSEATYESGFVIDKFPISRPNLTFSTLTVSNMSPEDSSIYLCSVEVPTGGTEAFFGQGTRLTVV.

This clonotype came up many times. The V call is TRBV4-1, the J call TRBJ2-7; no firm D call. Germline assignment: CDR1 MGHRA and CDR2 YSYEKL. The V gene lost 0 bases and the J gene lost 5 bases, with 14 bases spanning the gap. The CDR3 spans 15 residues. The CDR3 DNA reads as TGCGCCAGCAGCCAAGAAGAAGTCTTCCGGGACGAGCAGTACTTC. Translating it yields CASSQEEVFRDEQYF.

This clonotype appeared many times. At one boundary the junction diverges from the germline segment, which might be a read error. This chain joins TRBV7-6 and TRBJ1-4, with 7 bases that match TRBD1. The CDR3 is made up of 17 amino acids. Germline V gives CDR1 SGHVS, CDR2 FNYEAQ. CDR3 region: CASSHRDSLFTDEKLFF. The CDR3 bases are TGTGCTAGCAGTCACCGGGACAGCTTGTTTACTGATGAAAAACTGTTTTTT.

At least ten counts were recorded for this clonotype. The rearrangement uses TRBV5-1 and TRBJ2-6; D gene unclear. CDR3 length equals 18 residues. Trimming removed 0 bases from V and 2 bases from J, with 15 bases in between. Germline V CDR1 and CDR2: SGHRS, YFSETQ. CDR3 coding DNA: TGCGCCAGCAGCTTGGGAGGAAACCCCACCCCTGGGGCCAACGTCCTGACTTTC. Encoded protein: CASSLGGNPTPGANVLTF.

This clonotype has ten or more counts. The chain carries TRBV5-8 and TRBJ2-3; D possibly corresponds to TRBD1 (7 bases). Trimming removed 4 bases from V and 6 bases from J, with 15 bases in between. The germline gives CDR1 SGHTS, CDR2 YDEGEE. The CDR3 length is 14 residues. The CDR3 is CASSAGQIADTQYF. DNA of the CDR3: TGTGCCAGCAGCGCGGGACAGATTGCGGATACGCAGTATTTT. The entire variable domain, with the rest obtained from reference TRBV5-8 and TRBJ2-3, is as follows: EAGVTQSPTHLIKTRGQQATLRCSPISGHTSVYWYQQALGLGLQFLLWYDEGEERNRGNFPPRFSGRQFPNYSSELNVNALELEDSALYLCASSAGQIADTQYFGPGTRLTVL.

This clonotype was recorded at least ten times. The chain carries TRBV5-1 and TRBJ2-3; 7 bases align to TRBD2. Losses at the gene ends were 3 bases for V and 1 base for J; bases not matched to a gene: 8. Germline CDR1 SGHRS, CDR2 YFSETQ. This CDR3 region has 16 residues. The CDR3 DNA sequence: TGCGCCAGCAGCTGGGGTCAGGGAGGGGGCACAGATACGCAGTATTTT. This gives the protein CASSWGQGGGTDTQYF. Full variable domain (missing parts from reference TRBV5-1 and TRBJ2-3): KAGVTQTPRYLIKTRGQQVTLSCSPISGHRSVSWYQQTPGQGLQFLFEYFSETQRNKGNFPGRFSGRQFSNSRSEMNVSTLELGDSALYLCASSWGQGGGTDTQYFGPGTRLTVL.

This clonotype came up many times. This chain uses TRBV7-9 with TRBJ2-3; 8 nucleotides line up with TRBD2. Trimming took 5 bases from V and 0 from J; bases not matched to a gene: 10. This CDR3 has 17 residues. Germline lookup yields CDR1 SEHNR and CDR2 FQNEAQ (reference sequence). The CDR3 protein is CASSLGSGKGSTDTQYF. DNA of the CDR3: TGTGCCAGCAGCCTAGGTAGCGGGAAAGGGAGCACAGATACGCAGTATTTT.